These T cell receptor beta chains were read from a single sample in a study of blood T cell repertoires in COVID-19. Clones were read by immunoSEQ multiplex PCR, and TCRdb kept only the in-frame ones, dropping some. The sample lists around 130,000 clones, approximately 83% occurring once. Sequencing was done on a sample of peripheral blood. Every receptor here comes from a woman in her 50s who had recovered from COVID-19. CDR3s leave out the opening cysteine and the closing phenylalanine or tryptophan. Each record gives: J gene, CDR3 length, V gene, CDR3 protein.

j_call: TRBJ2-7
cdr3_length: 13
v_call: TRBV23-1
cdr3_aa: ASSHWGGKTYEQY

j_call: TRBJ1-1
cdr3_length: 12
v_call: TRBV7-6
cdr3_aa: ASSRFSGGTEAF

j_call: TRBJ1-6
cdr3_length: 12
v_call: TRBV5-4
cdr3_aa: ASSSGQGGSPLH

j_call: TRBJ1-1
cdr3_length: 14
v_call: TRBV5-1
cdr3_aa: ASSPPGDRGYTEAF

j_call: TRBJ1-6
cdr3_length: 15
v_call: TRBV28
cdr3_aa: ASSSATGQGSNSPLH

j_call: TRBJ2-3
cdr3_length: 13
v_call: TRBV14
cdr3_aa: ASSQAGISTDTQY

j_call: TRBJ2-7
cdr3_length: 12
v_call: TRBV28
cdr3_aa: ATENGQVSYEQY

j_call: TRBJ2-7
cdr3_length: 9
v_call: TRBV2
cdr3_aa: ATRQGGEQY

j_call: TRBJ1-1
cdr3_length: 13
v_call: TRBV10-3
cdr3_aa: AISDRGGIDTEAF

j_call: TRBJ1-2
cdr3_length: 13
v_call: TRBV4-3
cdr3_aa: ASSLTDSGLRGYT

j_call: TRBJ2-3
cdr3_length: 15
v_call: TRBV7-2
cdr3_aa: ASSLGPAGLSTDTQY

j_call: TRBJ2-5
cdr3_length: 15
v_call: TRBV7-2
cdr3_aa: ASSSTSPGPPGGTQY

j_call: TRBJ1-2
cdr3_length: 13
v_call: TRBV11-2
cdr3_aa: ASSHSPDSIYGYT

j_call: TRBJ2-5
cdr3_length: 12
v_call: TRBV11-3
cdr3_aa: ASSSSGSDETQY

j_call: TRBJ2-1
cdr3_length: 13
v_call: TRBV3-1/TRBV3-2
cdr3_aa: ASSQGGGAAKGQF

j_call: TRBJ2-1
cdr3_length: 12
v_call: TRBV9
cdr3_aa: ASSARQADNEQF

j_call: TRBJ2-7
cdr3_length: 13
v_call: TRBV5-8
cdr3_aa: ASSSRGAGTYEQY

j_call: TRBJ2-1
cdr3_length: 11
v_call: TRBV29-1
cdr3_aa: SVVEETGEEQF

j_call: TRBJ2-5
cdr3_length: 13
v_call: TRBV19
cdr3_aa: ASSTRQQGGETQY

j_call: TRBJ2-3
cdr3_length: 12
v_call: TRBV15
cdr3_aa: AIMKNSGADTQY

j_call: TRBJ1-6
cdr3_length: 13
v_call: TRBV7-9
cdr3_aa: ASSLAQGANSPLH

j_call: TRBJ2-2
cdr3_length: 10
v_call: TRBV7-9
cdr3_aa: ASSFFAGELF

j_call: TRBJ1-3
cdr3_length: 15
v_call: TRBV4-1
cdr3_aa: ASSLRPGAGAGNTIY

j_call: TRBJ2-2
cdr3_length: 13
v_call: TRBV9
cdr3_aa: ASSQRAVNTGELF

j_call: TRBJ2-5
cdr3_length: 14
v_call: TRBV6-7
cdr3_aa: ASSYPGHLGQETQY

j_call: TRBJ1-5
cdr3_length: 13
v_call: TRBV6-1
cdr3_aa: ASSDRTDSNQPQH

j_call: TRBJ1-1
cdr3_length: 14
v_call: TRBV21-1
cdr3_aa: ASSKEGTGTNTEAF

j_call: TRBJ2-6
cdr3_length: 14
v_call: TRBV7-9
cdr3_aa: ASSPHRGNGANVLT

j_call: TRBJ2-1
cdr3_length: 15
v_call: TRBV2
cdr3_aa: ASSEYRQRTSGNEQF

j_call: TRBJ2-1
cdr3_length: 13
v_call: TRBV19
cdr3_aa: ASSIISGQGNEQF

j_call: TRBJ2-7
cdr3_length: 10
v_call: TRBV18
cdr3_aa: ASHGQFPEQY

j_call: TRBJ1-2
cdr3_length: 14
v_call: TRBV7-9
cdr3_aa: ASSLSGTGRGYGYT

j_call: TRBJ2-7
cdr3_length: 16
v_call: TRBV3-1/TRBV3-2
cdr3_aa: ASSQVGGWLDDFYEQY

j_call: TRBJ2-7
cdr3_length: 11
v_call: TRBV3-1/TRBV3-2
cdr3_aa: ASSPQGVYEQY

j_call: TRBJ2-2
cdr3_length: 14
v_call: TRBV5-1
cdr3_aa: ASSSGLAGGTGELF